This paragraph reports one T cell receptor (beta chain). Antigen specificity is unknown. Use of 60 Vbeta and 13 Jbeta primers characterized the PCR. Clones were sequenced by immunoSEQ multiplex PCR, and TCRdb holds only the in-frame ones, with some missing. Counted here are about 100,000 clones, around 57% occurring once; the ten biggest clones make up around 5%. This sample is part of a study of cytomegalovirus exposure and HLA in healthy donors. Looked up from germline, CDR1 is SEHNR and CDR2 is FQNEAQ (reference sequence). The CDR3 runs 14 residues. V was shortened by 3 bases and J by 10 bases, with 19 bases between the two germline ends. Whole-study findings and limits: A missense DCLRE1C variant was associated with V- and J-gene trimming of TCR beta chains in a later analysis, and an independent cohort replicated the association.

Sequencing input: PBMCs. The receptor's source is a human donor in good health. The genes are TRBV7-9 and TRBJ2-7, with D possibly TRBD1 on 5 matching bases. CDR3 DNA sequence: TGTGCCAGCAGCTTTGGGCAGGGCTCCACTGAACAGTACTTC. It translates to CASSFGQGSTEQYF.